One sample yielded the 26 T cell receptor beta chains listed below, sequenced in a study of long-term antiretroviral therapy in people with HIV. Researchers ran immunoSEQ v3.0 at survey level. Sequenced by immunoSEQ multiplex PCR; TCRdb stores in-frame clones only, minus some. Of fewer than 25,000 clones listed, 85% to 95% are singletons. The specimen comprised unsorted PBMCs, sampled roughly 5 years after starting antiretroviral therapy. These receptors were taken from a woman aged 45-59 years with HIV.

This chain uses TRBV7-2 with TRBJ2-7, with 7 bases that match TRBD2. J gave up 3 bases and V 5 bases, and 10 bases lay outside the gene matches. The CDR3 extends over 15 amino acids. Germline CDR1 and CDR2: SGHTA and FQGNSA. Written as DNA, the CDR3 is TGTGCCAGCAGCCCACCCGGACTAGTTGTCTACGAGCAGTACTTC. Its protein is CASSPPGLVVYEQYF.

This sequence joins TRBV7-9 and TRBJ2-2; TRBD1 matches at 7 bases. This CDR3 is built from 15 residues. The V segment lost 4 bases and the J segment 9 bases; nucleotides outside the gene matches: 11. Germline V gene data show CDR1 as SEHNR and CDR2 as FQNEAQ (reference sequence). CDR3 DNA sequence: TGTGCCAGCAGCTCAAGAGGGACAGAGAACCGGGAGCTGTTTTTT. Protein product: CASSSRGTENRELFF. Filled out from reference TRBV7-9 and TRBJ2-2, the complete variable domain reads DTGVSQNPRHKITKRGQNVTFRCDPISEHNRLYWYRQTLGQGPEFLTYFQNEAQLEKSRLLSDRFSAERPKGSFSTLEIQRTEQGDSAMYLCASSSRGTENRELFFGEGSRLTVL.

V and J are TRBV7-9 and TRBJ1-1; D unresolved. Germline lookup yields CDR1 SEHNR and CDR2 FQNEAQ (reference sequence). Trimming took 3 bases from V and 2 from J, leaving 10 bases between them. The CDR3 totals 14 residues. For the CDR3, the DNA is TGTGCCAGCAGCTTTCAGGCAGGAAACACTGAAGCTTTCTTT. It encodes CASSFQAGNTEAFF. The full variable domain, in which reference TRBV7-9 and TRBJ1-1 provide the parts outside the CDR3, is DTGVSQNPRHKITKRGQNVTFRCDPISEHNRLYWYRQTLGQGPEFLTYFQNEAQLEKSRLLSDRFSAERPKGSFSTLEIQRTEQGDSAMYLCASSFQAGNTEAFFGQGTRLTVV.

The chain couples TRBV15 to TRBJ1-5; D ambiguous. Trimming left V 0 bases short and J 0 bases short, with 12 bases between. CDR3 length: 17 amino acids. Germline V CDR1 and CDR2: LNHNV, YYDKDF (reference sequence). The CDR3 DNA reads TGTGCCACCAGCAGAGATCTTTGGTCTTATAGCAATCAGCCCCAGCATTTT. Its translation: CATSRDLWSYSNQPQHF.

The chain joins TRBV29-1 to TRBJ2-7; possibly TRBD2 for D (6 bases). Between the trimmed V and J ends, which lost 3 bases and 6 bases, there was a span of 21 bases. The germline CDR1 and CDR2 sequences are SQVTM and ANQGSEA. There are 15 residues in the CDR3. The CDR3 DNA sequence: TGCAGCGTTGATGAGAGGCAGGGAGGACCAGCCGAGCAGTACTTC. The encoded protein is CSVDERQGGPAEQYF.

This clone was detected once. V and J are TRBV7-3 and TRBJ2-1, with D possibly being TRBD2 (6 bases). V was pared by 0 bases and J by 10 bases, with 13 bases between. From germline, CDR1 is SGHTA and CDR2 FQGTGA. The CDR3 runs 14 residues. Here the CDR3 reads CASSLTSLAKEQFF. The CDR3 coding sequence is TGTGCCAGCAGCTTAACTTCACTAGCTAAGGAGCAGTTCTTC.

The CDR3, as DNA: TGTGCCAGCAGTGGATCCTACGAGCAGTACTTC. Its translation is CASSGSYEQYF. The chain joins TRBV2 to TRBJ2-7; D unclear. Germline values: CDR1 SNHLY, CDR2 FYNNEI. Trimming pared 4 bases from V and 1 base from J, leaving 2 bases between. The CDR3 runs to 11 residues.

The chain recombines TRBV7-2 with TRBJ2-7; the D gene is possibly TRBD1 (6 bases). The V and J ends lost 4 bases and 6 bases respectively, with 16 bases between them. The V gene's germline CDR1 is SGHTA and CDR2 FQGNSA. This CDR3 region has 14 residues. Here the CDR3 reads CASSSRDIRREQYF. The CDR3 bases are TGTGCCAGCAGCTCCCGGGACATACGTCGCGAGCAGTACTTC.

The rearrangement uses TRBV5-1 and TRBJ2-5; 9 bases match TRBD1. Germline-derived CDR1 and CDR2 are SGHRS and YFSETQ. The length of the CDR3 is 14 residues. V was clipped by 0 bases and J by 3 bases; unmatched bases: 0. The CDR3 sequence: CASSLGDREETQYF. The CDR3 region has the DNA TGCGCCAGCAGCTTGGGGGACAGGGAAGAGACCCAGTACTTC. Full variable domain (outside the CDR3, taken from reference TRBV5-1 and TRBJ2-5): KAGVTQTPRYLIKTRGQQVTLSCSPISGHRSVSWYQQTPGQGLQFLFEYFSETQRNKGNFPGRFSGRQFSNSRSEMNVSTLELGDSALYLCASSLGDREETQYFGPGTRLLVL.

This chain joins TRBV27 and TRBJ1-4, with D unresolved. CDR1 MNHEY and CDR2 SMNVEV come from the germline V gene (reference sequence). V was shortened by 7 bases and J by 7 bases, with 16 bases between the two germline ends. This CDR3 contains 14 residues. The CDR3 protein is CASKPEEGFEKLFF. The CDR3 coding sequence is TGTGCCAGCAAACCCGAGGAAGGGTTTGAAAAACTGTTTTTT.

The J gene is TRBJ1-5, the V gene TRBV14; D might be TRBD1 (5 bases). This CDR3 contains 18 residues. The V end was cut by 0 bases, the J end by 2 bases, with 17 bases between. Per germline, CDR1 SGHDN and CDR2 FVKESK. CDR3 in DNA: TGTGCCAGCAGCCAAGATGCGGCGGGGGTAGAGGGCAATCAGCCCCAGCATTTT. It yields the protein CASSQDAAGVEGNQPQHF.

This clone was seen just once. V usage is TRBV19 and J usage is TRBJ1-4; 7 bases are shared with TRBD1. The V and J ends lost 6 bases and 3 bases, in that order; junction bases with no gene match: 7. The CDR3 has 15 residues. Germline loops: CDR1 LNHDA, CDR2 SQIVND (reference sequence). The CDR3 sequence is CASRPTGEANEKLFF. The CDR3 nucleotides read TGTGCCAGTAGGCCAACAGGGGAGGCTAATGAAAAACTGTTTTTT.

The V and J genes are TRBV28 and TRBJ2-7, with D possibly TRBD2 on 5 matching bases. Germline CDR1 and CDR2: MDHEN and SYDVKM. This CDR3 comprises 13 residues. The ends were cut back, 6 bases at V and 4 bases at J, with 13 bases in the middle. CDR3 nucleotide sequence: TGTGCCAGCAGACCCGGAGGTCTGTACGAGCAGTACTTC. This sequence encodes CASRPGGLYEQYF.

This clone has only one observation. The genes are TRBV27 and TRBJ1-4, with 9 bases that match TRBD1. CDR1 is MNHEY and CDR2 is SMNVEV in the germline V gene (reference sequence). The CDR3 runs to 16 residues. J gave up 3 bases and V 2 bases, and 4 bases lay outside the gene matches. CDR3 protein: CASSLRTGAPNEKLFF. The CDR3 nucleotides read TGTGCCAGCAGTTTAAGGACAGGGGCGCCTAATGAAAAACTGTTTTTT.

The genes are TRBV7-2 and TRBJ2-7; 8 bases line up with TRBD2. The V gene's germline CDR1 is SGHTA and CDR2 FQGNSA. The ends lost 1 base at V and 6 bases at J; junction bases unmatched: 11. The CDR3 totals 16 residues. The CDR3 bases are TGTGCCAGCAGCTTAGTCGCGGGACTAGAAGGCCCCGAGCAGTACTTC. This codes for CASSLVAGLEGPEQYF.

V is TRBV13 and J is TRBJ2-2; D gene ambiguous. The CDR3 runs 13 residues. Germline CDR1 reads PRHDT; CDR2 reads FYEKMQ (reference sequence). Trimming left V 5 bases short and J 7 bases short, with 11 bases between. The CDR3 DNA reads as TGTGCCAGCAGCCTTGACTTGGGCGGGGAGCTGTTTTTT. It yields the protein CASSLDLGGELFF.

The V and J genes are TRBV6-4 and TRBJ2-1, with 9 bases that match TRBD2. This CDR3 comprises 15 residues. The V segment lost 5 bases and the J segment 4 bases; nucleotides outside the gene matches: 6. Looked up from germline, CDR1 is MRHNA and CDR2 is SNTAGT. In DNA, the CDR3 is TGTGCCAGCAGTAGGATAGCGGGAGTATACAATGAGCAGTTCTTC. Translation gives CASSRIAGVYNEQFF.

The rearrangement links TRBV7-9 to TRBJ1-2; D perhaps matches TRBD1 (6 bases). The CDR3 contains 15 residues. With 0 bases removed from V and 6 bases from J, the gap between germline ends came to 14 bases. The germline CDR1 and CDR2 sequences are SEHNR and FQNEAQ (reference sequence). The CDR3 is CASSLALRGGNGYTF. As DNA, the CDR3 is TGTGCCAGCAGCTTAGCGCTAAGGGGGGGGAATGGCTACACCTTC.

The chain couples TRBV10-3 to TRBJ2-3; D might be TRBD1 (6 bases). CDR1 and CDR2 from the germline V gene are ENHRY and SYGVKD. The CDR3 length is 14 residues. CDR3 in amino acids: CAVLQGQGTDTQYF. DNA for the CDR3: TGTGCTGTCCTCCAGGGGCAGGGCACAGATACGCAGTATTTT.

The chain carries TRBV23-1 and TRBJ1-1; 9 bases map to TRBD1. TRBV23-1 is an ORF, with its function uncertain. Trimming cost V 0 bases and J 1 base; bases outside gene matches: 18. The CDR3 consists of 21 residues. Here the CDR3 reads CASSQSTHRGPEELTNTEAFF. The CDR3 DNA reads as TGCGCCAGCAGTCAATCGACGCACAGGGGGCCGGAAGAATTGACGAACACTGAAGCTTTCTTT.

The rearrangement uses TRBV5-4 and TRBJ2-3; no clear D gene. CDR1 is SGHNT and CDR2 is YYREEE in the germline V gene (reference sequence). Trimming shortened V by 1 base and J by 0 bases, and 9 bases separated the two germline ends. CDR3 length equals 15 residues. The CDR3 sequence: CASSLYGPSTDTQYF. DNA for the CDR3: TGTGCCAGCAGCTTGTACGGACCTAGCACAGATACGCAGTATTTT.

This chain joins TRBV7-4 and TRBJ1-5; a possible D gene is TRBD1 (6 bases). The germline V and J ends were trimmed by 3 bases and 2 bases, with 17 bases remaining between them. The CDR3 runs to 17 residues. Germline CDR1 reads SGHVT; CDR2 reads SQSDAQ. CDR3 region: CASSLRDIEKGNQPQHF. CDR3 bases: TGTGCCAGCAGCTTGAGGGACATCGAGAAAGGCAATCAGCCCCAGCATTTT.

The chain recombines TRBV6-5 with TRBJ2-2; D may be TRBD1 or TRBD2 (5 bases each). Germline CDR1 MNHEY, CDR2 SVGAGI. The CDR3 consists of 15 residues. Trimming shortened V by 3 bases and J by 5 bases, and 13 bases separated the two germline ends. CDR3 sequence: CASSYGTIWTGELFF. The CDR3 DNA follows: TGTGCCAGCAGTTATGGGACCATTTGGACCGGGGAGCTGTTTTTT.

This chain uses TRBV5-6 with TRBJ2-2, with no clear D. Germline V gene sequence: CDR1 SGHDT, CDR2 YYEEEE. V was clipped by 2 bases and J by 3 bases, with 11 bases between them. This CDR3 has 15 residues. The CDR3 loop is CASSFYAVDTGELFF. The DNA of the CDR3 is TGTGCCAGCAGCTTCTATGCAGTGGACACCGGGGAGCTGTTTTTT.

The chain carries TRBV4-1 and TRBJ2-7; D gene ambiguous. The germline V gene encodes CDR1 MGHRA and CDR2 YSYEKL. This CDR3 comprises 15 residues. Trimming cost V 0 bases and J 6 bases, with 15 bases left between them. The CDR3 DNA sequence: TGCGCCAGCAGCCAAGACGCGGCCAGACGGGCCGAGCAGTACTTC. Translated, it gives CASSQDAARRAEQYF.

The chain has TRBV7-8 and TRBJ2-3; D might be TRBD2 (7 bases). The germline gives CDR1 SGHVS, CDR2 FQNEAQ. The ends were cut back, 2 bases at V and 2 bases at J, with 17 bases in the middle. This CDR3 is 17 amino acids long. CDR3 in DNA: TGTGCCAGCAGCTTAAGGGGGAGGGCCGGGAACACAGATACGCAGTATTTT. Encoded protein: CASSLRGRAGNTDTQYF.